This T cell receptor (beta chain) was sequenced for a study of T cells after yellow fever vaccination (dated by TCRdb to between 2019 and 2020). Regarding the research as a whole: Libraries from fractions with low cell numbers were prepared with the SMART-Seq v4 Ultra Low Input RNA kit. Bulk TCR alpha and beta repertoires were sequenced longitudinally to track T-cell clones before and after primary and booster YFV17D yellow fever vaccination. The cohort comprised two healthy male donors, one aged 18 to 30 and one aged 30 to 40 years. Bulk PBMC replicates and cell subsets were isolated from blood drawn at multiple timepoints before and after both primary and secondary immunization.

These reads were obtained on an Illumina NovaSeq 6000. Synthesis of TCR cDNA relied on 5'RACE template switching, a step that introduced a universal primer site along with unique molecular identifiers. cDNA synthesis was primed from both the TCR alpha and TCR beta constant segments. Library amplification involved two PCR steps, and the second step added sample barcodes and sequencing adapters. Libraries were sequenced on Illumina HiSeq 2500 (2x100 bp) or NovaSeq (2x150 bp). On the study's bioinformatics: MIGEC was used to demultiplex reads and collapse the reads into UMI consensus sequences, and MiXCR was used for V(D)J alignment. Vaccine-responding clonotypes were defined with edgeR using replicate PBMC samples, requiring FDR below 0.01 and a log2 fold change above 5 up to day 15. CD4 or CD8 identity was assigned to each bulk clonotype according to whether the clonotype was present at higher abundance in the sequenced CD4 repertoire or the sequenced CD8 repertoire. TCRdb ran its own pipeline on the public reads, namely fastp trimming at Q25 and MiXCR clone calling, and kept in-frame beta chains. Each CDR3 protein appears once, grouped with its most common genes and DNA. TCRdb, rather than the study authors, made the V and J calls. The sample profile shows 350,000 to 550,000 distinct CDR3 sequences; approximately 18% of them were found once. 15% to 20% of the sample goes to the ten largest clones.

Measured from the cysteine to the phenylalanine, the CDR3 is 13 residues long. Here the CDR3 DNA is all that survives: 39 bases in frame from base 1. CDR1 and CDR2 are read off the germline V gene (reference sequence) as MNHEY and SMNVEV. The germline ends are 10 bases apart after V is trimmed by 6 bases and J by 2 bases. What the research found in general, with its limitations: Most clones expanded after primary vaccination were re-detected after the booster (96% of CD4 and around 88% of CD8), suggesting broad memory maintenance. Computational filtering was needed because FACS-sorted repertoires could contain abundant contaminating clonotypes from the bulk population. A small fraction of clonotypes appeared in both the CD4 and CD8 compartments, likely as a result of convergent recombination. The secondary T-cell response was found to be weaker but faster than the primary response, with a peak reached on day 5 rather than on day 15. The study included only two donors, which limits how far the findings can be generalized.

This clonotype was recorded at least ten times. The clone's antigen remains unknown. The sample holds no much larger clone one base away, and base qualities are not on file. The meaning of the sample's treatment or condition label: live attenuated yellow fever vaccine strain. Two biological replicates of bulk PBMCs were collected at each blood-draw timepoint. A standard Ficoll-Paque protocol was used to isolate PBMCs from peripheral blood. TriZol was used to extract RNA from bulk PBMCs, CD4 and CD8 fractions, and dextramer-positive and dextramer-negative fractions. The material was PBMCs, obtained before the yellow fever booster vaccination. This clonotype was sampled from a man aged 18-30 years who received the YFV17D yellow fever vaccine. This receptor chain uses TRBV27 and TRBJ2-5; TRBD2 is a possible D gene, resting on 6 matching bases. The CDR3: CASSRDFQETQYF. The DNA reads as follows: TGTGCCAGCAGCCGGGACTTTCAAGAGACCCAGTACTTC.